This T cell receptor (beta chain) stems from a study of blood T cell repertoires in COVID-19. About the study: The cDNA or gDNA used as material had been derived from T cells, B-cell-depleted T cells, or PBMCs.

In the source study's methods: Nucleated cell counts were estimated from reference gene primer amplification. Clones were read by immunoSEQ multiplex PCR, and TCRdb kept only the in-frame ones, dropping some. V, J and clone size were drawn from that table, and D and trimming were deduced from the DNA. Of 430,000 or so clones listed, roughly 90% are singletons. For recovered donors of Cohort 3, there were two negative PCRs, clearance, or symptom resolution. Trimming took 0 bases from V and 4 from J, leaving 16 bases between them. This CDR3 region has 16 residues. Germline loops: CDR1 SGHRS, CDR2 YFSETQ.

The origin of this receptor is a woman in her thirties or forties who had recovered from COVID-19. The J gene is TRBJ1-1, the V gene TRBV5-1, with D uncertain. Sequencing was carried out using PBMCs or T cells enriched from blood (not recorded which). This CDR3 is CASSLAQVPEGTEAFF. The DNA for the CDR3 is TGCGCCAGCAGCTTGGCTCAGGTCCCTGAGGGCACTGAAGCTTTCTTT.